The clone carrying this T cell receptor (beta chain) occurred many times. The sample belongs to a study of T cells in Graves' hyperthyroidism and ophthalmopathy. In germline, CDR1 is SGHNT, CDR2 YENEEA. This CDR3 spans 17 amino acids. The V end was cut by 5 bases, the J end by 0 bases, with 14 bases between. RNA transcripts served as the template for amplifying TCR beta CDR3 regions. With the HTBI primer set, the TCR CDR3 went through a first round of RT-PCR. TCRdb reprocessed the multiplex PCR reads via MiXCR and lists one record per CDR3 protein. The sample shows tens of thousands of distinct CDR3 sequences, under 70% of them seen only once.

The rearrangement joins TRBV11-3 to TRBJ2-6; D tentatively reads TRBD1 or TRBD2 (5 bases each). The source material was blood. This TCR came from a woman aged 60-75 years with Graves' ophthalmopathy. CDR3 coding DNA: TGTGCCAGCAGCCTAGGGGAGTCCAACTCTGGGGCCAACGTCCTGACTTTC. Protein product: CASSLGESNSGANVLTF.